This entry lists 5 T cell receptor beta chains sequenced from one sample in a study of T-cell reconstitution after alpha-beta-depleted transplantation in children. The TCRbeta library was prepared with unique molecular identifiers. TCRdb ran MiXCR on the PCR reads and lists one entry per CDR3 protein. The sample holds about 540,000 distinct CDR3 sequences, approximately 30% seen once. The sequencing here drew on PBMCs, taken before TCRalphabeta/CD19-depleted stem cell transplant. These receptors were taken from a boy under two years old with Wiskott-Aldrich syndrome, due to receive a stem cell transplant.

This clonotype was observed a few times. This chain joins TRBV5-1 and TRBJ2-7; a possible D gene is TRBD1 (5 bases). V lost 0 bases and J lost 4, with 20 bases in between. Germline CDR1 reads SGHRS; CDR2 reads YFSETQ. This CDR3 spans 17 amino acids. CDR3 DNA: TGCGCCAGCAGCTTGGAAAGGACGACAGTGCCGTATTACGAGCAGTACTTC. Protein: CASSLERTTVPYYEQYF.

This rearrangement joins TRBV12-3 or TRBV12-4 to TRBJ2-1, with D perhaps matching TRBD2 (5 bases). Trimming removed 6 bases from V and 1 base from J, with 13 bases in between. The CDR3 sequence is 15 residues long. The CDR3 is CASSPDYTSYNEQFF. The CDR3 DNA follows: TGTGCCAGCAGCCCTGACTATACGTCCTACAATGAGCAGTTCTTC.

V and J are TRBV7-2 and TRBJ2-1; D is uncertain. Germline CDR1 SGHTA, CDR2 FQGNSA. Trimming cost V 1 base and J 9 bases, with 16 bases left between them. The CDR3 consists of 15 residues. The CDR3, as DNA: TGTGCCAGCAGCTTAGGGGCAGGCTCCTTAAGTGAGCAGTTCTTC. Its protein product is CASSLGAGSLSEQFF.

The chain couples TRBV29-1 to TRBJ2-7; D gene ambiguous. This CDR3 contains 14 residues. V was trimmed by 7 bases and J by 5 bases, leaving 21 bases between them. The V gene's germline CDR1 is SQVTM and CDR2 ANQGSEA. The CDR3 bases are TGCAGCGCACGGCGTGGACCAGCTCTGGACGAGCAGTACTTC. Protein sequence: CSARRGPALDEQYF.

The genes are TRBV5-1 and TRBJ2-7; perhaps TRBD1 as D (6 bases). The CDR3 runs 15 residues. V was clipped by 4 bases and J by 0 bases, with 14 bases between them. In germline, CDR1 is SGHRS, CDR2 YFSETQ. Here the CDR3 reads CASSLDRPSSYEQYF. For the CDR3, the DNA is TGCGCCAGCAGCCTAGACAGGCCGAGCTCCTACGAGCAGTACTTC.